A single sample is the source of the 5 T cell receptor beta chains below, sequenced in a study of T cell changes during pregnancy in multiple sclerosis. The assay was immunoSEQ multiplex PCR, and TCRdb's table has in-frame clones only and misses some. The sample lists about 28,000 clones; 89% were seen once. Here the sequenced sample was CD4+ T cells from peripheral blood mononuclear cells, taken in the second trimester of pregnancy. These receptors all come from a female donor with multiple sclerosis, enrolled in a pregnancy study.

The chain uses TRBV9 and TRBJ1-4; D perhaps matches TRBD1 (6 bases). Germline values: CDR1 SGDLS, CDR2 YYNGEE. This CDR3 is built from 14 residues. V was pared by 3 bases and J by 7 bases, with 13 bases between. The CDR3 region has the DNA TGTGCCAGCAGCGGGACAGAAGGGAGTGAAAAACTGTTTTTT. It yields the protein CASSGTEGSEKLFF.

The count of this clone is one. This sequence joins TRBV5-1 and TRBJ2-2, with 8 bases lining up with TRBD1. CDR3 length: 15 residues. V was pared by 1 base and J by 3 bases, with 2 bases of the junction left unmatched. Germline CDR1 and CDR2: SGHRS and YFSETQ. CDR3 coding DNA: TGCGCCAGCAGCTTGAGGACAGGGTACACCGGGGAGCTGTTTTTT. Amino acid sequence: CASSLRTGYTGELFF.

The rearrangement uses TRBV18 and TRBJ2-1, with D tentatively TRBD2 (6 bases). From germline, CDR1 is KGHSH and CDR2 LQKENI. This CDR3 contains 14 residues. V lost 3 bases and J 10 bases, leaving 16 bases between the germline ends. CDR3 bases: TGTGCCAGCTCACCCCGAAGGGGCGGGGAAGAGCAGTTCTTC. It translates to CASSPRRGGEEQFF.

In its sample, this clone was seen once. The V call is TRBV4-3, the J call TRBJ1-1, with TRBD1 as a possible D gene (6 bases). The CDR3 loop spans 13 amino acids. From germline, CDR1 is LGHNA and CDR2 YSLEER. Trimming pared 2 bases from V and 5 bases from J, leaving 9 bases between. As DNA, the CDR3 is TGCGCCAGCAGCCAACACAGGGATACTGAAGCTTTCTTT. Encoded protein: CASSQHRDTEAFF.

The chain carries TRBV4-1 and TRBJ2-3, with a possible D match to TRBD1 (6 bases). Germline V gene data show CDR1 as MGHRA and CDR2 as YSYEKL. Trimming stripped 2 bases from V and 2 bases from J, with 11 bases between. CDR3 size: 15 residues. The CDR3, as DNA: TGCGCCAGCAGCCAATCAGGGGAACACACAGATACGCAGTATTTT. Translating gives CASSQSGEHTDTQYF.